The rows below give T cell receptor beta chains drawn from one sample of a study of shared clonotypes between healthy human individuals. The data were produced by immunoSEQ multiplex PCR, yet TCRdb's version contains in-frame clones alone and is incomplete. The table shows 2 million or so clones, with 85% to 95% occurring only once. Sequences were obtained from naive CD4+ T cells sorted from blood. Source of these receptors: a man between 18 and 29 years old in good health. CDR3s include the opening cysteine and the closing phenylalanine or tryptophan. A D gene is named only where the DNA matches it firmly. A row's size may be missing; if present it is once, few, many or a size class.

CDR3aa: CASSLAGGKAGELFF
CDR3nt: TGTGCCAGCAGCCTAGCGGGGGGCAAGGCCGGGGAGCTGTTTTTT
j_gene: TRBJ2-2
abundance: once
v_gene: TRBV2
d_gene: TRBD2

CDR3aa: CASSHGQGASDTQYF
CDR3nt: TGTGCCAGCAGCCATGGACAGGGGGCGTCAGATACGCAGTATTTT
j_gene: TRBJ2-3
abundance: NA
v_gene: TRBV6-5
d_gene: TRBD1

CDR3aa: CASSQGLQLGTEAFF
CDR3nt: TGCGCCAGCAGCCAAGGGCTGCAGTTGGGGACTGAAGCTTTCTTT
j_gene: TRBJ1-1
abundance: once
v_gene: TRBV4-3
d_gene: NA

CDR3aa: CASSLAGDLSQQYF
CDR3nt: TGCGCCAGCAGCCTAGCAGGGGATTTAAGCCAGCAGTACTTC
j_gene: TRBJ2-7
abundance: NA
v_gene: TRBV5-1
d_gene: NA

CDR3aa: CASSLGSVLNTEAFF
CDR3nt: TGTGCCAGCAGCTTAGGTTCAGTATTGAACACTGAAGCTTTCTTT
j_gene: TRBJ1-1
abundance: once
v_gene: TRBV11-2
d_gene: NA

CDR3aa: CASSRGTEAFF
CDR3nt: TGTGCCAGCAGTCGAGGGACTGAAGCTTTCTTT
j_gene: TRBJ1-1
abundance: NA
v_gene: TRBV6-6
d_gene: NA

CDR3aa: CASSRGLAGFTGELFF
CDR3nt: TGTGCCAGTAGTAGAGGACTAGCGGGGTTCACCGGGGAGCTGTTTTTT
j_gene: TRBJ2-2
abundance: NA
v_gene: TRBV19
d_gene: TRBD2

CDR3aa: CASSSAPSYEQYF
CDR3nt: TGTGCCAGCAGCTCTGCGCCTTCCTACGAGCAGTACTTC
j_gene: TRBJ2-7
abundance: NA
v_gene: TRBV7-2
d_gene: NA

CDR3aa: CASSSGQASSYEQYF
CDR3nt: TGTGCCAGCAGTTCCGGACAGGCATCCTCCTACGAGCAGTACTTC
j_gene: TRBJ2-7
abundance: NA
v_gene: TRBV28
d_gene: TRBD1

CDR3aa: CASSLLQGANQPQHF
CDR3nt: TGCGCCAGCAGCCTCTTACAGGGGGCCAATCAGCCCCAGCATTTT
j_gene: TRBJ1-5
abundance: NA
v_gene: TRBV4-1
d_gene: TRBD1

CDR3aa: CASANRNTGELFF
CDR3nt: TGTGCCAGTGCGAACCGAAACACCGGGGAGCTGTTTTTT
j_gene: TRBJ2-2
abundance: NA
v_gene: TRBV19
d_gene: NA

CDR3aa: CASSPSVLAGSTDTQYF
CDR3nt: TGTGCCAGCAGCCCCTCGGTACTAGCGGGCTCCACAGATACGCAGTATTTT
j_gene: TRBJ2-3
abundance: NA
v_gene: TRBV7-9
d_gene: TRBD2

CDR3aa: CASSLGMTGTAQPQHF
CDR3nt: TGTGCCAGCAGCTTAGGGATGACAGGGACTGCTCAGCCCCAGCATTTT
j_gene: TRBJ1-5
abundance: NA
v_gene: TRBV7-9
d_gene: TRBD1

CDR3aa: CASRARSQNNSPLHF
CDR3nt: TGTGCCAGCAGAGCCCGGAGTCAGAATAATTCACCCCTCCACTTT
j_gene: TRBJ1-6
abundance: NA
v_gene: TRBV2
d_gene: NA

CDR3aa: CASSLAGNGLAKNIQYF
CDR3nt: TGTGCCAGCAGCTTAGCGGGCAACGGGCTAGCCAAAAACATTCAGTACTTC
j_gene: TRBJ2-4
abundance: NA
v_gene: TRBV7-2
d_gene: NA

CDR3aa: CASSVSGTPSREQFF
CDR3nt: TGTGCCAGCAGCGTATCCGGGACCCCGTCGCGAGAGCAGTTCTTC
j_gene: TRBJ2-1
abundance: NA
v_gene: TRBV11-2
d_gene: NA

CDR3aa: CASLSGTRDDEQYF
CDR3nt: TGTGCTTCTCTCTCCGGGACTAGAGACGACGAGCAGTACTTC
j_gene: TRBJ2-7
abundance: NA
v_gene: TRBV12-5
d_gene: TRBD2

CDR3aa: CASSWRRNEKLFF
CDR3nt: TGTGCCAGCTCTTGGAGGAGAAATGAAAAACTGTTTTTT
j_gene: TRBJ1-4
abundance: NA
v_gene: TRBV7-2
d_gene: NA